This is a list of T cell receptor beta chains from one sample in a study of blood T cell repertoires in COVID-19. Using immunoSEQ multiplex PCR, the repertoire was profiled, and TCRdb retains in-frame clones only, with some absent. The sample comprises around 170,000 clones, more than 70% of which are singletons, and 4% to 5% rests with the top ten. Material: peripheral blood. These receptors were obtained from a woman in her 30s with acute or convalescent COVID-19. Both conserved end residues are part of each CDR3. Fields, in order: V gene, CDR3 length, D gene, clone size, J gene, CDR3 DNA, CDR3 protein. The D gene is left open where the match is weak. The listing skips clone size in some rows; elsewhere it reads once, few, many or a size class.

>TRBV7-9|11|TRBD2|.|TRBJ2-1
TGTGCCAGCAGCACCGGGAGGGGTGAGTTCTTC
CASSTGRGEFF
>TRBV19|12|.|.|TRBJ1-5
TGTGCCAGTAGTATAGAGGAGCGGCCCCAGCATTTT
CASSIEERPQHF
>TRBV9|14|TRBD2|.|TRBJ2-5
TGTGCCAGCAGCCAACTAGCGGGAGAAGAGACCCAGTACTTC
CASSQLAGEETQYF
>TRBV6-1|13|.|.|TRBJ1-1
TGTGCCAGCAGTGAGGCCGCCTCCACAGGAGCTTTCTTT
CASSEAASTGAFF
>TRBV7-8|17|.|.|TRBJ2-5
TGTGCCAGCAGCTTCCTCGTTGGGGGCTACGCTCAGGAGACCCAGTACTTC
CASSFLVGGYAQETQYF
>TRBV6-1|17|.|.|TRBJ1-2
TGTGCCAGCAGTGAAAGCGGGCTTAGTCCTTCTAACTATGGCTACACCTTC
CASSESGLSPSNYGYTF
>TRBV2|13|.|few|TRBJ2-1
TGTGCCATAGTATGGAAAAGGGGCAATGAGCAGTTCTTC
CAIVWKRGNEQFF
>TRBV10-1|13|.|.|TRBJ2-1
TGCGCCAGCAGTGAGTCGTGGCAGGGTAATAAGTTCTTC
CASSESWQGNKFF
>TRBV6-6|10|.|.|TRBJ1-2
TGTGCCAGCAGTTATTACCCCTCCTACTTC
CASSYYPSYF
>TRBV4-1|15|TRBD1|once|TRBJ1-6
TGCGCCAGCAGCCCGATAGACAGGGATTCTTCACCCCTCCACTTT
CASSPIDRDSSPLHF
>TRBV7-6|16|.|few|TRBJ1-3
TGTGCCAGCAGCTTAGAGGCGGCGCACTCTGGAAACACCATATATTTT
CASSLEAAHSGNTIYF
>TRBV7-9|15|TRBD1|.|TRBJ1-2
TGTGCCAGCAGCTCGAGGACAGGATCCTGGTTCGGCTACACCTTC
CASSSRTGSWFGYTF
>TRBV6-6|15|TRBD2|.|TRBJ2-2
TGTGCCAGCAAACGACTAGCGGGAGACTACGGGGAGCTGTTTTTT
CASKRLAGDYGELFF
>TRBV30|11|.|once|TRBJ2-7
TGTGCCTGGAGTTACTATTACGAGCAGTACTTC
CAWSYYYEQYF
>TRBV27|14|.|.|TRBJ1-2
TGTGCCAGCAGACCTAGACAGAAAAACTATGGCTACACCTTC
CASRPRQKNYGYTF
>TRBV27|17|TRBD2|.|TRBJ2-1
TGTGCCAGCAGTTTATCTTTTCGGCTAGCGGGAAAGTTTGAGCAGTTCTTC
CASSLSFRLAGKFEQFF
>TRBV12-2|11|.|.|TRBJ1-5
TGTGCAAGTCGGTTACCGGGGCCCCAGCATTTT
CASRLPGPQHF
>TRBV29-1|12|TRBD1|.|TRBJ2-7
TGCAGCGCGTGGGACAGGGGGCGCGAGCAGTACTTC
CSAWDRGREQYF
>TRBV11-2|15|TRBD1|.|TRBJ2-2
TGTGCCAGCAGCTTCGGACAGGGGGCTTCCGGGGAGCTGTTTTTT
CASSFGQGASGELFF
>TRBV5-4|14|TRBD1|.|TRBJ2-5
TGTGCCAGCAGCTACACCGGGACAGAAGAGACCCAGTACTTC
CASSYTGTEETQYF
>TRBV6-6|13|TRBD2|.|TRBJ2-7
TGTGCCAGCAGTTACTCAGGACTAGCGGAAAGGTACTTC
CASSYSGLAERYF
>TRBV29-1|13|TRBD1|.|TRBJ1-4
TGCAGCGTAGCCCAGGGGGCCTTAGAAAAACTGTTTTTT
CSVAQGALEKLFF
>TRBV6-6|15|.|once|TRBJ1-1
TGTGCCAGCAGTTCCCGAGTTAGTCAGAACACTGAAGCTTTCTTT
CASSSRVSQNTEAFF
>TRBV13|14|.|.|TRBJ2-3
TGTGCCAGCAGCGGTCCCGGGACTTCCGATACGCAGTATTTT
CASSGPGTSDTQYF
>TRBV27|15|TRBD1|.|TRBJ1-1
TGTGCCAGCAGTTTGCGACAGGGCAGGAACACTGAAGCTTTCTTT
CASSLRQGRNTEAFF
>TRBV11-3|14|TRBD1|.|TRBJ2-3
TGTGCCAGTCGGGACAGGGCTAGCACAGATACGCAGTATTTT
CASRDRASTDTQYF
>TRBV5-1|15|.|.|TRBJ2-1
TGCGCCAGCAGCTTGCGGGAGGCCGTCAGGGGTGAGCAGTTCTTC
CASSLREAVRGEQFF
>TRBV11-2|13|.|.|TRBJ1-3
TGTGCCAGCAGCTTATGGCGGGGAGGCACCATATATTTT
CASSLWRGGTIYF
>TRBV19|14|TRBD1|.|TRBJ1-4
TGTGCCAGCAGTACCGGGACAGGAGCCCAAAAACTGTTTTTT
CASSTGTGAQKLFF
>TRBV27|13|.|.|TRBJ2-7
TGTGCCAGCAGTGCCATCCAGGGGGGTGAGCAGTACTTC
CASSAIQGGEQYF
>TRBV2|17|TRBD1|.|TRBJ2-6
TGTGCCAGCAGTCCCGACAGGGCGTTCTCTGGGGCCAACGTCCTGACTTTC
CASSPDRAFSGANVLTF
>TRBV19|14|TRBD1|.|TRBJ1-2
TGTGCCAGTAGTATTCACGGGACAGGAGAAGGCTACACCTTC
CASSIHGTGEGYTF
>TRBV12-5|15|.|.|TRBJ2-6
TGTGCTAGTGGGCCCACGGGGTCCGGGGCCAACGTCCTGACTTTC
CASGPTGSGANVLTF
>TRBV19|16|.|.|TRBJ2-6
TGTGCCAGTAGTATTGGCTCGAGGATCGGGGCCAACGTCCTGACTTTC
CASSIGSRIGANVLTF
>TRBV6-1|12|.|.|TRBJ1-2
TGTGCCAGCAGTGATAGCGGCTATGGCTACACCTTC
CASSDSGYGYTF
>TRBV30|12|.|.|TRBJ2-5
TGTGCCTGGGGTACGGTCCAAGAGACCCAGTACTTC
CAWGTVQETQYF
>TRBV5-1|15|.|few|TRBJ2-1
TGCGCCAGCAGCTCCGAACCTAACTCCTACAATGAGCAGTTCTTC
CASSSEPNSYNEQFF
>TRBV27|15|.|.|TRBJ2-2
TGTGCCAGCAGTTTATCGGGCGGGGCGGCCGGGGAGCTGTTTTTT
CASSLSGGAAGELFF
>TRBV2|16|TRBD2|.|TRBJ2-5
TGTGCCAGCAGTGTTTTATATGGCGGGAGCTTGGAGACCCAGTACTTC
CASSVLYGGSLETQYF
>TRBV3-1/TRBV3-2|14|TRBD1|few|TRBJ1-1
TGTGCCAGCAGCCACTCAGACAGGGGAACTGAAGCTTTCTTT
CASSHSDRGTEAFF
>TRBV18|15|.|once|TRBJ2-7
TGTGCCAGCTCACCCTCGGCGGGGCGGGATTACGAGCAGTACTTC
CASSPSAGRDYEQYF
>TRBV28|12|.|.|TRBJ1-5
TGTGCCAGCAGTCTCGGGGGACAGCCCCAGCATTTT
CASSLGGQPQHF
>TRBV28|12|TRBD1|.|TRBJ1-1
TGTGCCAGCACCCAGGGGGGAACTGAAGCTTTCTTT
CASTQGGTEAFF
>TRBV2|14|TRBD1|.|TRBJ1-6
TGTGCCAGCAGTGAAGCCAGGGGGCCCCCACCCCTCCACTTT
CASSEARGPPPLHF
>TRBV18|13|.|.|TRBJ1-1
TGTGCCAGCTCACCACAACAGAACACTGAAGCTTTCTTT
CASSPQQNTEAFF
>TRBV7-2|14|TRBD2|.|TRBJ2-2
TGTGCCAGCACCGGACTAGCTAACACCGGGGAGCTGTTTTTT
CASTGLANTGELFF
>TRBV5-6|14|.|once|TRBJ2-5
TGTGCCAGCAGCTTGACAGGGCGGGTAGGGACCCAGTACTTC
CASSLTGRVGTQYF